This TCR beta chain was identified during a study of CDR3 diversity in severe acne. TCRdb analysed the PCR reads with MiXCR anew, one entry per CDR3 protein. Among more than 70,000 distinct CDR3 sequences, about half were seen once, and the ten largest hold around 10%. Germline V gene sequence: CDR1 MNHEY, CDR2 SVGAGI. V lost 6 bases and J lost 6; bases outside the gene matches: 9. This CDR3 is 16 amino acids long. The chain has TRBV6-5 and TRBJ2-7, with 15 bases identical to TRBD2. The receptor was derived from a male donor in good health, serving as a control. Sample: blood. The CDR3 DNA is TGTGCCAGCAGCCAGTACGGGACTAGCGGGAGGTTCGAGCAGTACTTC. Translated, it gives CASSQYGTSGRFEQYF.